This T cell receptor beta chain came from a study of cytomegalovirus exposure and HLA in healthy donors (dated by TCRdb to 2017 to 2019). With respect to the entire study: An earlier analysis of approximately 640 of the donors reported roughly 300 Gb of sequence data and some 100 million unique TCR beta sequences from about 179 million T cells. High-throughput TCR immunosequencing, statistical association of individual TCRs with disease status, and machine learning were combined to predict cytomegalovirus infection status. The study aimed to test whether cataloging public T cell receptors could reveal signatures of past pathogen exposure. Rather than using new phenotypic data, the later analysis identified candidate immune exposures from TCR beta sequences and from how often those sequences occurred across donors. In a later genetic analysis, genome-wide SNP genotypes for about three fifths of the roughly 670 donors were used, and that subset was treated as a discovery cohort. Across around 400 genotyped donors of the cohort, an average of about 250,000 unique TCR beta nucleotide sequences per donor were sequenced, and approximately 17% of those sequences were non-productive. A few DR-DQ haplotypes were treated as single units for association and clustering because of strong linkage in the cohort. Donor age, sex, ethnicity and CMV serostatus were compiled together with the repertoire data. A later analysis re-examined previously published TCR beta repertoires from about 700 donors and added high-resolution HLA genotyping to investigate patterns of TCR occurrence. Along with the approximately 650-subject first cohort, a separate validation cohort of 120 different subjects was used. The study profiled the T cell repertoires of under 850 subjects by immunosequencing and related them to cytomegalovirus serostatus. The number of donors typed differed by locus, with roughly 620-630 for A, B, C, DRB1 and DQB1, around 520 for DQA1, about 610 for DPA1, and some 440 for DPB1. An earlier analysis of approximately 640 of the donors applied high-throughput TCR beta sequencing to assess whether each TCR beta V gene segment acted as functional or pseudogenic. Every discovery cohort repertoire had been produced on one sequencing platform. Of the roughly 400 genotyped donors, less than 85% were placed in the genetic ancestry cluster associated with self-reported Caucasian donors. Both class I and class II loci were covered by HLA typing, at four-digit resolution. An early release that covered several hundred HLA-typed donors contained around 330 gigabases of sequencing data and approximately 85 million unique TCR sequences. Findings and caveats that apply to the study as a whole: It was suggested by the authors that the approach could potentially be generalized to other disease states and immunological phenotypes. Because some donors lacked HLA typing at each locus, the association tests relied only on the typed subset. An earlier analysis of around 600 of the donors showed that most TCR beta V segments appeared in productive rearrangements either about 90% or about 30% of the time, which broadly matched IMGT annotations. In the study, around 160 TCR beta chains were listed as associated with cytomegalovirus. Compared with equally common non-associated chains, HLA-associated TCR beta chains in a later analysis were more clonally expanded and had lower generation probabilities. For the cohort, immune exposure information was limited to CMV serostatus. When HLA alleles, especially DR and DQ, strongly co-occurred, attributing TCR associations to individual alleles was difficult. According to a later genetic analysis, donors in an Asian-associated ancestry cluster had fewer N-insertions in productive TCRs than the approximately 670-donor mean. In a later analysis, 15,000 to 20,000 TCR beta sequences were associated with specific HLA alleles at a false discovery rate of 0.05. Correlated functional status among segregating V segments might be attributable to linkage disequilibrium, but an unknown experimental factor could not be ruled out. A group of highly shared sequence variants was considered likely to be a technical artifact of the sequencing pipeline. The presence/absence analyses assumed that sequencing depth was roughly uniform across donors, and that assumption may not be true. A further reported finding was that TCR beta sequences accurately predicted the HLA-A and HLA-B alleles for most subjects in the first cohort. Most CMV-associated TCR beta chains appeared to be HLA-restricted in a later analysis, and the HLA associations seemed to be driven largely by CMV exposure. Cytomegalovirus status was reported to be diagnosed by the classifier with high specificity and sensitivity in both the original and validation cohorts. This cohort had only TCR beta chains sequenced, and the lack of alpha or paired-chain data limited which features could be detected. The 87-base-pair reads could not distinguish some IMGT-functional V segments, including TRBV6-2 and TRBV6-3, so those segments were excluded. While some public TCRs were present in many individuals, most TCR sequences turned up only very rarely across donors. According to a later analysis, TCR association rates differed among HLA loci, with DRB1 alleles showing the most associated TCRs and HLA-C alleles showing the fewest. In vitro tests confirmed that a few of the cytomegalovirus-associated TCR beta chains recognize cytomegalovirus antigens. V-gene and J-gene trimming of TCR beta chains was associated with a missense DCLRE1C variant in a later genetic analysis, and the association was replicated in an independent cohort. Because counts were too low, about 15 rarely observed V segments, including chromosome 9 orphons, were left out of the earlier analysis of 500 to 650 of the donors. According to a later analysis, parvovirus B19, influenza, CMV and Epstein-Barr virus appeared linked to several top co-occurrence clusters.

In total, over 600 healthy bone marrow donors made up the cohort. Cohort members were all nominally healthy when sampled, although unrecorded immune exposures were likely present. The donor was CMV seronegative and belonged to the group of over 350 seronegative cohort members. Every donor gave a peripheral blood sample, and the peripheral blood mononuclear cells from that sample were used for TCR beta sequencing. The Qiagen DNeasy Blood Extraction Kit was used to extract genomic DNA from the blood cell samples. Library preparation used the immunoSEQ multiplex PCR assay. A mixture of 60 forward primers for TCR Vbeta segments and 13 reverse primers for TCR Jbeta segments was used in the multiplex PCR. Amplification of the CDR3 region of rearranged TCR beta genes was performed with a multiplex PCR assay on genomic DNA. The amplified TCR beta libraries were sequenced on the Illumina HiSeq System as 87-base-pair reads. Under the source paper's analysis protocol: In a later analysis, around 80 million unique TCR beta chains were counted across the 500 to 700 repertoires, and roughly 10 million of these chains were shared by at least two donors. To remove PCR and sequencing errors, raw reads were error-corrected and collapsed into unique sequences using a nearest-neighbor algorithm that merged closely related sequences. Alignment of CDR3 sequences to IMGT reference sequences was used to assign V, D and J gene segments. Each retained sequence needed at least a six-nucleotide match to both a V gene segment and a J gene segment. Rearrangements were classified as productive when the CDR3 lacked stop codons and remained in frame with V and J, and all other rearrangements were classified as non-productive. Following IMGT convention, CDR3 was defined as the stretch from the second conserved V-encoded cysteine to the conserved J-encoded phenylalanine. Sequences without an unambiguous match to a single V gene segment were excluded from the earlier analysis of approximately 560 of the donors. In an earlier analysis of some 590 of the donors, V segments were called functional above 56.7% productive rearrangements and were called segregating when the between-donor standard deviation exceeded 5%. To diagnose cytomegalovirus status from the catalog of TCR beta chain sequences, a statistical classification framework was built. V and J gene assignment, in a later analysis, came from comparing TCR nucleotide sequences with IMGT/GENE-DB human TR gene sequences. Using the TCRdist pipeline, a later analysis assigned CDR3 sequences along with most-parsimonious VDJ recombination scenarios. In a later analysis, every TCR beta chain was defined by the combination of its CDR3 amino acid sequence and its V-gene family, and reads without a unique V-gene family were dropped. As a way to deal with suspected cross-contamination and a sequencing artifact, a later analysis dropped roughly 600 nucleotide sequences that were highly shared and had low generation probability. A later analysis calculated a clonal expansion index for each public chain from normalized within-repertoire ranks of inferred template counts. A later analysis computed generation probabilities with a VDJ recombination model fitted to out-of-frame rearrangements, and checked the results against IGoR. In a later analysis, hypergeometric tests were used to score TCR-TCR, TCR-HLA and TCR-CMV co-occurrence, with a repertoire-size bias correction applied to TCR pairs. A later analysis estimated false discovery rates by permuting HLA or CMV assignments 20 times. In a later analysis, co-occurring TCRs were grouped with DBSCAN, and TCRdist sequence similarity was added when clustering was performed within HLA-allele-positive subsets. Co-occurrence clustering excluded repertoires with fewer than 30,000 or more than 120,000 public chains, plus five with anomalous nucleotide sharing. The immuneACCESS repertoire file appears here via TCRdb, limited to in-frame rearrangements. These files lack a portion of the clones; in checked studies, under half of the deficit traces to unresolved V genes, and the cause of the others is not known. From that table come the V and J calls and clone size; the DNA was used to work out D and trimming. Within this sample are about 140,000 clones, with roughly two thirds of them counted one time only. The top ten clonotypes cover 1.8% of the sample.

CDR1 and CDR2 are read off the germline V gene as SGHTA and FQGNSA. V is shortened by 1 base, J by 5 bases, and the region joining them spans 8 bases. The CDR3 measures 14 amino acids from cysteine to phenylalanine. Only the CDR3 DNA stays, 42 bases, in frame from base 1. Of note for this clone: This clone's antigen is unknown. No base qualities exist here, and no much larger clone lies one base off it.

The rearrangement joined TRBV7-2 to TRBJ1-4, with no confident D gene call. Source material: PBMCs. This TCR was sampled from a male donor in good health and CMV-seronegative. The CDR3 protein is CASSLGAENEKLFF. The DNA reads as follows: TGTGCCAGCAGCTTAGGGGCAGAAAATGAAAAACTGTTTTTT.